This T cell receptor beta chain was documented in a study of identical twins. CDR1 and CDR2 (germline): MNHEY, SVGAGI. The CDR3 totals 14 residues. V gave up 2 bases and J gave up 2 bases, with 8 bases separating them. The study's findings and limits: Fewer insertions characterized abundant cord blood beta clonotypes, whereas memory repertoires showed none. Twins shared out-of-frame alpha sequences with excess low generation probability. The degree of excess twin sharing was weaker in beta out-of-frame sequences.

MiXCR, applied by TCRdb to the 5' RACE reads, yields one record per CDR3 protein. The sample records roughly 350,000 distinct CDR3 sequences, around 9.7% being singletons. This clonotype was found a few times. Its antigen is not known. The sample taken for sequencing was naive T cells sorted from blood. The TCR was taken from a woman aged 45-65 years in good health. The chain has TRBV6-5 and TRBJ2-3; D gene uncertain. In DNA form, the CDR3 reads TGTGCCAGCAGTTACGGGCCTTACACAGATACGCAGTATTTT. Its translation is CASSYGPYTDTQYF.